This T cell receptor beta chain derives from a study of cytomegalovirus exposure and HLA in healthy donors. This clone has only one observation. PCR used 60 Vbeta primers and 13 Jbeta primers. The data were produced by immunoSEQ multiplex PCR, yet TCRdb's version contains in-frame clones alone and is incomplete. The sample records around 100,000 clones, 74% being singletons. The CDR3 has 15 residues. Germline trimming cut 5 bases from V and 6 bases from J; bases unmatched to any gene: 2. Germline lookup yields CDR1 SGHTA and CDR2 FQGTGA. The sequenced sample consisted of PBMCs. The rearrangement links TRBV7-3 to TRBJ2-3; 16 nucleotides align to TRBD2. This TCR was recovered from a man aged 25-45 years in good health and CMV-seropositive. In nucleotides, the CDR3 is TGTGCCAGCAGCAGGGGACTAGCGGGGGGGGATACGCAGTATTTT. Protein: CASSRGLAGGDTQYF.